At least ten counts were recorded for the clone carrying this T cell receptor (beta chain). This specimen comes from a study of T cells after yellow fever vaccination. TCRdb independently ran MiXCR on the 5' RACE reads; one entry per CDR3 protein. The data show about 250,000 distinct CDR3 sequences, with over 3% seen just once and roughly a fifth held by the top ten. V was pared by 1 base and J by 6 bases, with 12 bases between. Germline V gene lookup returns CDR1 SGHRS and CDR2 YFSETQ. This CDR3 has 14 residues. The material was PBMCs, obtained 15 days after the yellow fever booster vaccination. The chain uses TRBV5-1 and TRBJ2-3; D is unclear. This receptor was obtained from a man in his late teens or twenties who received the YFV17D yellow fever vaccine. CDR3 protein: CASSLTAHEDTQYF. DNA of the CDR3: TGCGCCAGCAGCTTGACGGCCCATGAGGATACGCAGTATTTT.